Included here is one T cell receptor (beta chain) sequence, with context. Its target is unknown. The source of the sample is a study of T cells expressing NK-cell markers. Study results and caveats: These clonotypes, the leaders elsewhere, also led the CD3+CD56-NKG2C+ fraction in several donors. Top CD8+ clonotypes included the dominant CD3+CD56+NKG2C+ clonotypes in roughly 6 donors.

For TCR beta, cDNA was produced by 5'RACE template switching with UMIs. No DNA is given; TCRdb re-called the 5' RACE reads and lists each CDR3 protein once. In all, the sample yields over 350,000 distinct CDR3 sequences. The germline V gene encodes CDR1 LGHDT and CDR2 YNNKEL (reference sequence). This CDR3 has 14 amino acids. The V gene is TRBV3-1, the J gene TRBJ2-5; TCRdb names TRBD2, which stays unverified in the absence of DNA. The receptor was derived from a woman aged 45 to 65 in good health. Sequencing used blood T cells: a sorted CD56 or NKG2C T cell subset, CD4+ or CD8+ T cells, or bulk PBMC T cells (not recorded which). The CDR3 loop reads CASSLASGRETQYF.